This entry is about one T cell receptor beta chain. Its target is unknown. Clones were sequenced by immunoSEQ multiplex PCR, and TCRdb holds only the in-frame ones, with some missing. The sample consists of tens of thousands of clones, roughly 90% of them appearing once. This sample is drawn from a study of PD-1 blockade in classical Hodgkin lymphoma. About the study: Patients in the cohort were put on intravenous nivolumab, 3 mg/kg every 2 weeks. General study results and limits: The study found that TCR diversity rose significantly by C4D1 in CD4+ but not CD8+ cells. As was reported, newly diagnosed patients showed lower baseline TCR diversity than healthy donors did.

Each patient experienced a relapse that followed autologous stem cell transplantation, and brentuximab vedotin exposure varied. Classification of best responses gave complete response, partial response or progressive disease. V lost 0 bases and J lost 6, with 17 bases in between. The CDR3 totals 16 residues. CDR1 and CDR2 from the germline V gene are SGHDT and YYEEEE. The specimen was peripheral blood mononuclear cells (PBMCs), collected at baseline. The chain employs TRBV5-6 and TRBJ2-3; D may be TRBD1 or TRBD2 (5 bases each). The receptor comes from a human donor with classical Hodgkin lymphoma. The CDR3 here is CASSLDGTWGSDTQYF. The CDR3 DNA sequence: TGTGCCAGCAGCTTGGATGGAACTTGGGGGTCGGATACGCAGTATTTT.